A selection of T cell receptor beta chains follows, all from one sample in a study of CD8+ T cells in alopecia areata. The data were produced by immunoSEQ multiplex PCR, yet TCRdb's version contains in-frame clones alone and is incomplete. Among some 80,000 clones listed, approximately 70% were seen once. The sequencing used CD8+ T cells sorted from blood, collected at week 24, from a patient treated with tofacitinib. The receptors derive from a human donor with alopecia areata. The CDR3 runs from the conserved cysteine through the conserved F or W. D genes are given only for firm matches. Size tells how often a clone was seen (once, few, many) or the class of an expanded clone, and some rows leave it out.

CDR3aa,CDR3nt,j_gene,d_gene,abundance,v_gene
CSVETRTEAFF,TGCAGCGTTGAAACTCGCACTGAAGCTTTCTTT,TRBJ1-1,.,.,TRBV29-1
CASSLEGWASTYEQYF,TGCGCCAGCAGCTTGGAAGGTTGGGCCAGTACCTACGAGCAGTACTTC,TRBJ2-7,.,.,TRBV5-1
CASSLGEAGYTF,TGTGCCAGCAGCTTAGGAGAAGCTGGCTACACCTTC,TRBJ1-2,.,.,TRBV7-3
CASSQGGAEAFF,TGTGCCAGCAGCCAAGGGGGTGCTGAAGCTTTCTTT,TRBJ1-1,.,.,TRBV14
CASSQDFYGETNEKLFF,TGCGCCAGCAGCCAAGATTTTTACGGGGAAACTAATGAAAAACTGTTTTTT,TRBJ1-4,.,.,TRBV4-3
CASRHRVETEAFF,TGTGCCTCCCGACACAGGGTCGAGACTGAAGCTTTCTTT,TRBJ1-1,.,.,TRBV15
CASSFPPAGGSTDTQYF,TGCGCCAGCAGCTTTCCCCCAGCGGGGGGGAGCACAGATACGCAGTATTTT,TRBJ2-3,TRBD2,few,TRBV5-1
CASSQGASGGIYEQYF,TGCGCCAGCAGCCAAGGGGCTAGCGGGGGCATCTACGAGCAGTACTTC,TRBJ2-7,TRBD2,few,TRBV4-1
CASSLGEFTGELFF,TGCGCCAGCAGCTTGGGGGAATTCACCGGGGAGCTGTTTTTT,TRBJ2-2,.,.,TRBV5-1
CASSSLGNEQFF,TGTGCCAGCAGCTCCCTAGGAAATGAGCAGTTCTTC,TRBJ2-1,.,.,TRBV14
CASSFGAGASYEQYF,TGTGCCAGCAGCTTTGGCGCGGGGGCCTCCTACGAGCAGTACTTC,TRBJ2-7,.,once,TRBV5-4
CASSPDLYNEQFF,TGCGCCAGCAGCCCCGACCTATACAATGAGCAGTTCTTC,TRBJ2-1,.,.,TRBV5-1
CASSTGGDEQFF,TGTGCCAGCAGCACAGGGGGCGATGAGCAGTTCTTC,TRBJ2-1,TRBD1,.,TRBV28
CASSGGRDFLGEQYF,TGTGCCAGCAGTGGGGGCCGGGACTTCTTGGGGGAGCAGTACTTC,TRBJ2-7,.,.,TRBV2
CASSETGNVYEQYF,TGTGCCAGCTCCGAGACAGGGAATGTCTACGAGCAGTACTTC,TRBJ2-7,TRBD1,once,TRBV6-5
CASSQDIRGGTEAFF,TGCGCCAGCAGCCAAGATATCAGGGGAGGGACTGAAGCTTTCTTT,TRBJ1-1,.,.,TRBV4-3
CASSPRGGLAKNIQYF,TGTGCCAGCAGTCCTAGGGGGGGGTTAGCCAAAAACATTCAGTACTTC,TRBJ2-4,.,many,TRBV27
CASSVAFYEQFF,TGTGCCAGCAGCGTAGCCTTCTATGAGCAGTTCTTC,TRBJ2-1,.,.,TRBV9
CASHGLQGTQYF,TGTGCCAGCCATGGACTTCAGGGTACGCAGTATTTT,TRBJ2-3,.,few,TRBV7-6
CASSGGDEGLYQETQYF,TGTGCCAGCAGCGGAGGGGATGAGGGGCTGTACCAAGAGACCCAGTACTTC,TRBJ2-5,.,.,TRBV9
CASSLVGPPGSPLHF,TGTGCCAGCAGCTTAGTTGGCCCTCCGGGGTCACCCCTCCACTTT,TRBJ1-6,.,.,TRBV13
CASRAGPNTEAFF,TGTGCCAGCAGAGCCGGGCCGAACACTGAAGCTTTCTTT,TRBJ1-1,.,.,TRBV6-5
CASSQDGVAGMNTGELFF,TGCGCCAGCAGCCAAGATGGAGTAGCGGGGATGAACACCGGGGAGCTGTTTTTT,TRBJ2-2,TRBD2,.,TRBV4-3
CASSYAPGQPYEQYF,TGTGCCAGCAGCTATGCTCCGGGACAGCCCTACGAGCAGTACTTC,TRBJ2-7,TRBD1,.,TRBV7-3
CASSGTSGRDYNEQFF,TGTGCCAGCAGTGGGACTAGCGGGAGGGATTACAATGAGCAGTTCTTC,TRBJ2-1,TRBD2,.,TRBV25-1
CASSQVVGSGANVLTF,TGCGCCAGCAGCCAAGTAGTCGGTTCCGGGGCCAACGTCCTGACTTTC,TRBJ2-6,.,.,TRBV4-3
CASGGIGYTF,TGTGCCAGCGGGGGTATTGGCTACACCTTC,TRBJ1-2,.,.,TRBV2
CASRHGLAGTDTQYF,TGTGCCAGCAGACACGGACTAGCAGGCACAGATACGCAGTATTTT,TRBJ2-3,TRBD2,.,TRBV6-1
CATRRDRGNYGYTF,TGTGCCACCAGGCGGGACAGGGGGAACTATGGCTACACCTTC,TRBJ1-2,TRBD1,.,TRBV15
CAWRDDPGLEMQYF,TGTGCCTGGAGAGACGATCCGGGACTAGAAATGCAGTACTTC,TRBJ2-5,TRBD2,.,TRBV30
CASSFYADTQYF,TGTGCCAGCAGCTTTTATGCAGATACGCAGTATTTT,TRBJ2-3,.,.,TRBV5-6
CASSLPVTGGTSLGEQYF,TGCGCCAGCAGCTTGCCCGTGACAGGGGGGACTAGCCTGGGCGAGCAGTACTTC,TRBJ2-7,.,.,TRBV5-1
CASRDRGLYNEQFF,TGTGCCAGCAGGGACAGGGGGCTTTACAATGAGCAGTTCTTC,TRBJ2-1,TRBD1,.,TRBV25-1
CASRGQGVGQPQHF,TGTGCCAGTAGGGGACAGGGGGTTGGTCAGCCCCAGCATTTT,TRBJ1-5,TRBD1,.,TRBV27
CASSAGTSPSNEQFF,TGTGCCAGCAGCGCCGGGACTAGTCCCTCCAATGAGCAGTTCTTC,TRBJ2-1,TRBD2,.,TRBV2
CASSSHGGTGANEKLFF,TGTGCCAGCAGCTCCCATGGAGGGACAGGAGCTAATGAAAAACTGTTTTTT,TRBJ1-4,TRBD1,.,TRBV9
CAISGRLDEQFF,TGTGCCATCAGCGGGAGGTTGGATGAGCAGTTCTTC,TRBJ2-1,TRBD2,.,TRBV10-3
CASSRQGNEQFF,TGTGCCAGCAGCCGACAGGGAAATGAGCAGTTCTTC,TRBJ2-1,TRBD1,once,TRBV11-3
CASSGSTRRLFF,TGTGCCAGCAGTGGTTCGACAAGGCGACTGTTTTTT,TRBJ1-4,.,.,TRBV6-1
CASSTRAVPTTEAFF,TGTGCCAGCAGCACCCGGGCTGTGCCGACCACTGAAGCTTTCTTT,TRBJ1-1,.,.,TRBV7-9
CASSIARGPYNSPLHF,TGTGCCAGCAGCATCGCCAGGGGGCCCTATAATTCACCCCTCCACTTT,TRBJ1-6,TRBD1,once,TRBV7-8
CSAAWGQGEQYF,TGCAGCGCTGCTTGGGGGCAGGGAGAGCAGTACTTC,TRBJ2-7,.,once,TRBV29-1
CASSPRTGGYRETQYF,TGCGCCAGCAGCCCACGGACAGGGGGCTATCGGGAGACCCAGTACTTC,TRBJ2-5,TRBD1,.,TRBV5-1
CASGDLPGELFF,TGTGCCAGCGGGGACCTCCCCGGGGAGCTGTTTTTT,TRBJ2-2,.,few,TRBV21-1
CSGGGRGTYNEQFF,TGCAGCGGGGGGGGTCGAGGGACCTACAATGAGCAGTTCTTC,TRBJ2-1,TRBD2,.,TRBV29-1
CASSIYRDRTYGYTF,TGTGCCAGTAGTATATACCGGGACAGGACCTATGGCTACACCTTC,TRBJ1-2,TRBD1,.,TRBV19
CSVSAGDETQYF,TGCAGCGTTTCTGCCGGGGACGAGACCCAGTACTTC,TRBJ2-5,.,once,TRBV29-1
CASSLAFSGWQSSYNEQFF,TGTGCCAGCAGCTTAGCGTTCAGCGGCTGGCAGAGCTCCTACAATGAGCAGTTCTTC,TRBJ2-1,.,.,TRBV11-2
CAISEGTDAQTQYF,TGTGCCATCAGTGAAGGGACAGACGCTCAGACCCAGTACTTC,TRBJ2-5,TRBD1,.,TRBV10-3
CASSLAGSTRTDTQYF,TGTGCCAGCAGCTTAGCGGGTTCTACTAGGACAGATACGCAGTATTTT,TRBJ2-3,.,.,TRBV13
CASSIRQADTQYF,TGTGCCAGTAGTATTCGCCAGGCCGATACGCAGTATTTT,TRBJ2-3,.,.,TRBV19
CASSLGQREGRHEQYF,TGCGCCAGCAGCTTGGGACAGCGGGAGGGCCGACACGAGCAGTACTTC,TRBJ2-7,TRBD2,.,TRBV5-1
CAWSEGQGGLGTEAFF,TGTGCCTGGAGTGAAGGTCAGGGCGGACTAGGCACTGAAGCTTTCTTT,TRBJ1-1,.,few,TRBV30
CASSLDRSSYNEQFF,TGTGCCAGCAGCTTAGACAGGAGCTCCTACAATGAGCAGTTCTTC,TRBJ2-1,.,once,TRBV13